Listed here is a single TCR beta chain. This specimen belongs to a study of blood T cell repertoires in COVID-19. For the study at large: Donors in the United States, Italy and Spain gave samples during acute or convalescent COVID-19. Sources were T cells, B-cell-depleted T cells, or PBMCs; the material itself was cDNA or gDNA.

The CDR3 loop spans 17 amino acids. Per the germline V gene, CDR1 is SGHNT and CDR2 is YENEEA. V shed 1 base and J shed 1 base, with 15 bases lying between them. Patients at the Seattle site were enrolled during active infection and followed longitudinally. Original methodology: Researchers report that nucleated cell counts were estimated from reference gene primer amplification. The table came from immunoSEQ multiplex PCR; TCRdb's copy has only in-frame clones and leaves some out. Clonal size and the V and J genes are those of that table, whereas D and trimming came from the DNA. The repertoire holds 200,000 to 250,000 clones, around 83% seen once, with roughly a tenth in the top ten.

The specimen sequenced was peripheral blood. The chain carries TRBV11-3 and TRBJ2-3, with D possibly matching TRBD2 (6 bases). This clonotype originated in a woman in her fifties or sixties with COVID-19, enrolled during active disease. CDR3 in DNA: TGTGCCAGCAGCTTAGTAGTTATGGGACTTGGCACAGATACGCAGTATTTT. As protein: CASSLVVMGLGTDTQYF.